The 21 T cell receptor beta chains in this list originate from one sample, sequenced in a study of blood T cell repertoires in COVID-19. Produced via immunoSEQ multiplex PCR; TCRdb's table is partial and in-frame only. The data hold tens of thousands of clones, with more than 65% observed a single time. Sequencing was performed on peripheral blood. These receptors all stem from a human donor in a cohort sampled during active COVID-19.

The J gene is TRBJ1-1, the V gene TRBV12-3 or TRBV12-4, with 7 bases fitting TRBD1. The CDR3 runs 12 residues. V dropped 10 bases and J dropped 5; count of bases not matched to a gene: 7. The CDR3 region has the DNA TGTGCCACCGTGGGACAGAGAACTGAAGCTTTCTTT. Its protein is CATVGQRTEAFF.

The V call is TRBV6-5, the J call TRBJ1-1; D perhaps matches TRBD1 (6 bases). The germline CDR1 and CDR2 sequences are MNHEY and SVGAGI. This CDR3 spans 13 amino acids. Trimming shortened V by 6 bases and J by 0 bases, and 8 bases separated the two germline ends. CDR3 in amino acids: CASSGQLNTEAFF. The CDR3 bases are TGTGCCAGCAGCGGACAGTTGAACACTGAAGCTTTCTTT.

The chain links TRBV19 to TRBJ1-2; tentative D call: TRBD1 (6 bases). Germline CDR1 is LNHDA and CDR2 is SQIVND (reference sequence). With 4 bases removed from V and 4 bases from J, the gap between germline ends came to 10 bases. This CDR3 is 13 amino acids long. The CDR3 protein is CASSTDSGYGYTF. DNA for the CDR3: TGTGCCAGTAGTACGGACAGTGGCTATGGCTACACCTTC.

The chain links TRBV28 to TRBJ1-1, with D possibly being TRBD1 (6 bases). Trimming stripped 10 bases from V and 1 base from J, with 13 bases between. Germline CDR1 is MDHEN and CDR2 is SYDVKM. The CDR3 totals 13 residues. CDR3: CAIGGFQNTEAFF. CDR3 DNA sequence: TGTGCCATAGGGGGATTTCAGAACACTGAAGCTTTCTTT.

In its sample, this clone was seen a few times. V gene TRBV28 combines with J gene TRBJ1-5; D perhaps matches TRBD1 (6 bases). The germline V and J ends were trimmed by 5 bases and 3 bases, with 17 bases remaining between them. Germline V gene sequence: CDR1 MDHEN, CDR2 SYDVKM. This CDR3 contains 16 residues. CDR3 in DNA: TGTGCCAGCAGTAGGAGAAGGACAGATCTCAATCAGCCCCAGCATTTT. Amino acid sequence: CASSRRRTDLNQPQHF.

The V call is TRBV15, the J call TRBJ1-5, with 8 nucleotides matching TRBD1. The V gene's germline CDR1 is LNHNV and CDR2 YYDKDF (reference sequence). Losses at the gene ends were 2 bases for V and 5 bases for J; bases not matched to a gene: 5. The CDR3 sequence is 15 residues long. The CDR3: CATSRQDRGDQPQHF. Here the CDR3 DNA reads TGTGCCACCAGCAGACAAGACAGGGGCGATCAGCCCCAGCATTTT.

CDR3 DNA: TGTGCCAGCAGTGAACGGGACAGGGACACCGGGGAGCTGTTTTTT. The encoded protein is CASSERDRDTGELFF. This sequence joins TRBV25-1 and TRBJ2-2; 9 positions match TRBD1. CDR3 length: 15 amino acids. With V trimmed by 2 bases and J by 3 bases, 1 base remained unmatched. The germline V gene encodes CDR1 MGHDK and CDR2 SYGVNS.

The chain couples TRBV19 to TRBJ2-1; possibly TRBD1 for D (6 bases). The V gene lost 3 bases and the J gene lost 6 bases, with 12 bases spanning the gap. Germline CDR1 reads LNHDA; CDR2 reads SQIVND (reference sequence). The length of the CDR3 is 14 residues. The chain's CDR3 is CASSMGTGSNEQFF. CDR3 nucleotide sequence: TGTGCCAGTAGTATGGGTACAGGGAGCAATGAGCAGTTCTTC.

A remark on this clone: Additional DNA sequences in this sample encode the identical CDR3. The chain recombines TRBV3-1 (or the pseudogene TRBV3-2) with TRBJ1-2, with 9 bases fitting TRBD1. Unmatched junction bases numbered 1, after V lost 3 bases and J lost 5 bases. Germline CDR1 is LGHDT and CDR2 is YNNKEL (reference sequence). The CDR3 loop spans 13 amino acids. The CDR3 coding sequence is TGTGCCAGCAGCCAGGACAGGGGATATGGCTACACCTTC. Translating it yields CASSQDRGYGYTF.

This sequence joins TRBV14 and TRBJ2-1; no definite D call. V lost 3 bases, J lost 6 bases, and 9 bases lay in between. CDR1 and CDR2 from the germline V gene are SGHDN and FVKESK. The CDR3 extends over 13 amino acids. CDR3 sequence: CASSHQRFNEQFF. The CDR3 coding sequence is TGTGCCAGCAGCCATCAGAGGTTCAATGAGCAGTTCTTC.

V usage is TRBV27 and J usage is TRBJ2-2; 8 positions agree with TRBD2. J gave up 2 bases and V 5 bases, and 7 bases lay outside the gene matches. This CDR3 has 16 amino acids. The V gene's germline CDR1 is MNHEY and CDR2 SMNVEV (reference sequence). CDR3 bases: TGTGCCAGCAGTACCCAAGCGGGGGCCAACACCGGGGAGCTGTTTTTT. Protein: CASSTQAGANTGELFF.

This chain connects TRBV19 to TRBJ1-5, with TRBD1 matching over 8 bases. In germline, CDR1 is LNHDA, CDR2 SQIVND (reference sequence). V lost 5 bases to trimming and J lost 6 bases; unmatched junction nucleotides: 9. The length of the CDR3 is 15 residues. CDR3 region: CASSSRTGSIQPQHF. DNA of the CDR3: TGTGCCAGTAGTTCCCGGACAGGGTCCATTCAGCCCCAGCATTTT.

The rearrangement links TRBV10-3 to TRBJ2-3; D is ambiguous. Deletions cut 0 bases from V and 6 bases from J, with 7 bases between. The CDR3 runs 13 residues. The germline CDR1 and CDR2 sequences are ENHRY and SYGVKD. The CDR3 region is CAISESSSDTQYF. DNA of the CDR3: TGTGCCATCAGTGAGTCTAGCTCGGATACGCAGTATTTT.

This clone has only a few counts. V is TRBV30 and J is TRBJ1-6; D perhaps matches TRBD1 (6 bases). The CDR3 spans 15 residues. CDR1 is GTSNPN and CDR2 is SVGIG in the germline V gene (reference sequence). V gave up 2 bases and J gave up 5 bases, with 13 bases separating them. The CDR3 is CAWSLSDRNNSPLHF. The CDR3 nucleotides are TGTGCCTGGAGTCTTTCGGACAGAAATAATTCACCCCTCCACTTT.

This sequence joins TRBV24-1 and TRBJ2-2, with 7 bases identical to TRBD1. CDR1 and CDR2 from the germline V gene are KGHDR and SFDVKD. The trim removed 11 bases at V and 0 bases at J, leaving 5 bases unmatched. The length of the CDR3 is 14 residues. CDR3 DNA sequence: TGTGCCATCCGGGACAGAACGAACACCGGGGAGCTGTTTTTT. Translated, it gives CAIRDRTNTGELFF.

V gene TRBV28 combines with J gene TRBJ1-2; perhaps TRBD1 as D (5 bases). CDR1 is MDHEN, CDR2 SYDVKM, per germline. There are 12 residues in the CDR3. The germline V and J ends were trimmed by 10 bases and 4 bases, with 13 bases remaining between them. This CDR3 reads CATLTVPYGYTF. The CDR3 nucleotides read TGTGCCACCCTGACAGTTCCCTATGGCTACACCTTC.

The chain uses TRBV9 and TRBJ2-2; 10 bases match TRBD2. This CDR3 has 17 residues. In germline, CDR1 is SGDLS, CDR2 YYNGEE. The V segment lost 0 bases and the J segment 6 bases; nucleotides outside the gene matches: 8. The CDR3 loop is CASSVEGSGRKAGELFF. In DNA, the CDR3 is TGTGCCAGCAGCGTAGAGGGTAGCGGGAGGAAAGCCGGGGAGCTGTTTTTT.

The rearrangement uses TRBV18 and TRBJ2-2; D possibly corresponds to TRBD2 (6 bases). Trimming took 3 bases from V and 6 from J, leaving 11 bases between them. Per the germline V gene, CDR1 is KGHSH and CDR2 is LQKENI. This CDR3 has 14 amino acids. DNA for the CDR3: TGTGCCAGCTCACCCCCCGGAGGGGCCGGGGAGCTGTTTTTT. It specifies CASSPPGGAGELFF.

Written as DNA, the CDR3 is TGTGCCAGCAGCGACTACGCTCTAAATAATGAGCAGTTCTTC. Its translation is CASSDYALNNEQFF. J is TRBJ2-1 and V is TRBV27, with D possibly being TRBD2 (5 bases). The CDR3 consists of 14 residues. Germline lookup yields CDR1 MNHEY and CDR2 SMNVEV (reference sequence). The V end lost 6 bases, the J end lost 7 bases, and 16 bases lay between the germline ends.

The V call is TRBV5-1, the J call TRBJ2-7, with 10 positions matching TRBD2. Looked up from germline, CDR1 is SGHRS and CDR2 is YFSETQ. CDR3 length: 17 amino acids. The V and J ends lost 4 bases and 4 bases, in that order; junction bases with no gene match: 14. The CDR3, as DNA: TGCGCCAGCAGCCTAACTAGCGGGAACAAATTGGGGTACGAGCAGTACTTC. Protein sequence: CASSLTSGNKLGYEQYF. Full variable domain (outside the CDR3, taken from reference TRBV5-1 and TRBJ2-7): KAGVTQTPRYLIKTRGQQVTLSCSPISGHRSVSWYQQTPGQGLQFLFEYFSETQRNKGNFPGRFSGRQFSNSRSEMNVSTLELGDSALYLCASSLTSGNKLGYEQYFGPGTRLTVT.

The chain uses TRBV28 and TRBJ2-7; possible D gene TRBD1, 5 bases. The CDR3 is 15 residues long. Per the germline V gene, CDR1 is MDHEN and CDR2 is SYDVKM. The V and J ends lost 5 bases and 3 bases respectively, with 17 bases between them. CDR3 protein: CASSPRGASLYEQYF. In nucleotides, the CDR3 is TGTGCCAGCAGTCCCCGTGGGGCTTCACTCTACGAGCAGTACTTC.